These 30 T cell receptor beta chains came from one sample sequenced in a study of shared clonotypes between healthy human individuals. TCRdb keeps only in-frame clones here, not all; method: immunoSEQ multiplex PCR. The sample holds about 2.3 million clones, 92% seen once. Sequencing was done on a sample of naive CD4+ T cells from PBMCs. As for subset: CD45RA+ positively selected. The receptors derive from a man between 18 and 29 years old in good health. Some clones in this sample may be carry-over from other donors' samples.

Comment on this clone: The same CDR3 arises from other DNA sequences in this sample as well. The V gene is TRBV18, the J gene TRBJ2-7; TRBD1 matches at 8 bases. This CDR3 region has 15 residues. Trimming removed 0 bases from V and 4 bases from J; junction bases left unmatched: 5. In germline, CDR1 is KGHSH, CDR2 LQKENI. CDR3 region: CASSPPGQGAYEQYF. The CDR3 DNA follows: TGTGCCAGCTCACCACCCGGTCAGGGGGCTTACGAGCAGTACTTC.

The rearrangement joins TRBV27 to TRBJ2-3; D is perhaps TRBD2 (5 bases). Trimming stripped 7 bases from V and 1 base from J, with 9 bases between. CDR3 length: 13 residues. CDR1 MNHEY and CDR2 SMNVEV come from the germline V gene (reference sequence). The CDR3 loop reads CASKGAGTDTQYF. In DNA form, the CDR3 reads TGTGCCAGCAAGGGAGCTGGCACAGATACGCAGTATTTT.

As for this clone: Other DNA sequences in the same sample also yield this CDR3. The chain carries TRBV18 and TRBJ2-3, with D possibly matching TRBD2 (6 bases). There are 13 residues in the CDR3. V was shortened by 3 bases and J by 4 bases, with 8 bases between the two germline ends. Germline V gene data show CDR1 as KGHSH and CDR2 as LQKENI. Written as DNA, the CDR3 is TGTGCCAGCTCACCCGGGACTTCAGATACGCAGTATTTT. Protein product: CASSPGTSDTQYF.

As regards this clone: Other DNA sequences of this sample code for an identical CDR3. This rearrangement joins TRBV4-3 to TRBJ2-7; 11 bases are shared with TRBD2. The CDR3 spans 15 residues. Trimming at V came to 1 base and at J to 3 bases, leaving 2 bases not matched to a gene. Germline values: CDR1 LGHNA, CDR2 YSLEER. This chain's CDR3 is CASSQAGLAGYEQYF. The CDR3 DNA is TGCGCCAGCAGCCAAGCCGGACTAGCGGGCTACGAGCAGTACTTC.

This clone was seen only a few times. The V call is TRBV30, the J call TRBJ1-5, with TRBD1 identical over 9 bases. CDR1 and CDR2 from the germline V gene are GTSNPN and SVGIG (reference sequence). The CDR3 length is 13 residues. V shed 5 bases, J shed 6 bases, and the junction held 5 bases outside the gene matches. The CDR3 sequence is CAWQQGAGQPQHF. CDR3 in DNA: TGTGCCTGGCAACAGGGGGCCGGTCAGCCCCAGCATTTT. Full variable domain (rest looked up from reference TRBV30 and TRBJ1-5): SQTIHQWPATLVQPVGSPLSLECTVEGTSNPNLYWYRQAAGRGLQLLFYSVGIGQISSEVPQNLSASRPQDRQFILSSKKLLLSDSGFYLCAWQQGAGQPQHFGDGTRLSIL.

V gene TRBV27 combines with J gene TRBJ1-2, with TRBD1 matching over 8 bases. This CDR3 region has 16 residues. The germline gives CDR1 MNHEY, CDR2 SMNVEV (reference sequence). With V trimmed by 0 bases and J by 4 bases, 7 bases remained unmatched. The CDR3 here is CASSLSRTGGSYGYTF. The CDR3 region has the DNA TGTGCCAGCAGTTTATCGCGAACAGGGGGATCCTATGGCTACACCTTC.

The chain joins TRBV4-1 to TRBJ2-1; 8 positions agree with TRBD1. The J segment lost 5 bases and the V segment lost 3 bases, leaving 9 bases of the junction unmatched. This CDR3 contains 16 residues. The germline V gene has CDR1 MGHRA and CDR2 YSYEKL. CDR3 sequence: CASSHRSGGRDNEQFF. The CDR3 DNA reads TGCGCCAGCAGCCACAGATCAGGGGGCAGGGACAATGAGCAGTTCTTC.

This chain joins TRBV7-2 and TRBJ1-2; D not certain. Looked up from germline, CDR1 is SGHTA and CDR2 is FQGNSA. Trimming removed 5 bases at V and 6 bases at J, with 13 bases between. This CDR3 spans 13 amino acids. The CDR3 is CASSLSELNGYTF. The CDR3 DNA reads TGTGCCAGCAGCCTTTCGGAGTTAAATGGCTACACCTTC.

This clone appeared a single time. The chain has TRBV7-3 and TRBJ2-1; D could derive from TRBD1 or TRBD2 (6 bases each). With 5 bases removed from V and 6 bases from J, the gap between germline ends came to 23 bases. The germline V gene has CDR1 SGHTA and CDR2 FQGTGA. There are 17 residues in the CDR3. The CDR3 DNA sequence: TGTGCCAGCAGCCGTCAATCCGGGGGCGGAGGTCTCAATGAGCAGTTCTTC. As protein: CASSRQSGGGGLNEQFF.

The rearrangement joins TRBV9 to TRBJ2-1, with 11 bases aligning to TRBD2. J was trimmed by 10 bases and V by 3 bases; bases with no gene match: 12. Germline CDR1 and CDR2: SGDLS and YYNGEE. The CDR3 runs 16 residues. The CDR3 nucleotides are TGTGCCAGCAGCGCCCAACTAGCGGGAGCCCTGAGAGAGCAGTTCTTC. It codes for CASSAQLAGALREQFF.

The chain combines TRBV5-1 with TRBJ2-1, with D possibly being TRBD1 (5 bases). The CDR3 runs to 13 residues. Germline assignment: CDR1 SGHRS and CDR2 YFSETQ. Trimming left V 3 bases short and J 8 bases short, with 12 bases between. The CDR3 region is CASSYPDTHEQFF. In DNA form, the CDR3 reads TGCGCCAGCAGCTATCCGGACACGCATGAGCAGTTCTTC.

The CDR3 region is CASSQDPKNSYNEQFF. The CDR3 DNA reads TGTGCCAGCAGTCAGGACCCTAAAAACTCCTACAATGAGCAGTTCTTC. V gene TRBV6-4 combines with J gene TRBJ2-1; no clear D gene. This CDR3 has 16 amino acids. V shed 5 bases and J shed 0 bases, with 14 bases lying between them. Germline CDR1 is MRHNA and CDR2 is SNTAGT.

The V call is TRBV18, the J call TRBJ2-1; no reliable D call. The V end lost 2 bases, the J end lost 7 bases, and 9 bases lay between the germline ends. Germline values: CDR1 KGHSH, CDR2 LQKENI. The CDR3 totals 13 residues. The CDR3: CASSPDIGNEQFF. The CDR3, as DNA: TGTGCCAGCTCACCAGATATAGGAAATGAGCAGTTCTTC. Based on the CDR3 plus reference TRBV18 and TRBJ2-1, the full variable domain is NAGVMQNPRHLVRRRGQEARLRCSPMKGHSHVYWYRQLPEEGLKFMVYLQKENIIDESGMPKERFSAEFPKEGPSILRIQQVVRGDSAAYFCASSPDIGNEQFFGPGTRLTVL.

This clone has a handful of counts. V usage is TRBV12-5 and J usage is TRBJ1-1; D not resolved. Trimming removed 3 bases at V and 6 bases at J, with 8 bases between. The length of the CDR3 is 12 residues. Per germline, CDR1 LGHNT and CDR2 FRNRAP. The CDR3 loop reads CASGFQGSEAFF. DNA of the CDR3: TGTGCTAGTGGTTTTCAAGGATCTGAAGCTTTCTTT.

On this clone itself: Different DNA sequences within this sample yield the same CDR3. The chain joins TRBV28 to TRBJ2-6; maybe TRBD1 (6 bases). CDR1 is MDHEN and CDR2 is SYDVKM in the germline V gene. V was trimmed by 1 base and J by 0 bases, leaving 13 bases between them. The CDR3 has 18 amino acids. The CDR3 bases are TGTGCCAGCAGTTTATTTGGGCAGGGGAGCTCTGGGGCCAACGTCCTGACTTTC. This translates into CASSLFGQGSSGANVLTF.

The genes are TRBV7-8 and TRBJ1-5; D not resolved. Per the germline V gene, CDR1 is SGHVS and CDR2 is FQNEAQ. Trimming pared 1 base from V and 5 bases from J, leaving 12 bases between. The CDR3 length is 15 residues. The CDR3 sequence is CASSLEGNTYQPQHF. The CDR3 DNA is TGTGCCAGCAGCTTAGAAGGGAACACTTATCAGCCCCAGCATTTT.

The chain is built from TRBV6-5 and TRBJ1-2; possibly TRBD1 for D (5 bases). This CDR3 is built from 14 residues. Germline V CDR1 and CDR2: MNHEY, SVGAGI. V was pared by 5 bases and J by 5 bases, with 15 bases between. The CDR3 sequence: CASSSQGFMYGYTF. For the CDR3, the DNA is TGTGCCAGCAGTAGCCAGGGTTTTATGTATGGCTACACCTTC.

The chain is built from TRBV5-4 and TRBJ1-5, with no clear D. The CDR3 is 16 residues long. From germline, CDR1 is SGHNT and CDR2 YYREEE (reference sequence). V dropped 0 bases and J dropped 4 bases, with 14 bases sitting between them. The DNA for the CDR3 is TGTGCCAGCAGCTTGGATGGGAGAGAAGTTAATCAGCCCCAGCATTTT. Its protein is CASSLDGREVNQPQHF.

The V and J genes are TRBV9 and TRBJ2-1; no reliable D call. With 1 base removed from V and 4 bases from J, the gap between germline ends came to 12 bases. Germline V CDR1 and CDR2: SGDLS, YYNGEE. This CDR3 has 15 amino acids. The CDR3 spells CASSVSPATYNEQFF. DNA of the CDR3: TGTGCCAGCAGCGTATCGCCAGCCACTTACAATGAGCAGTTCTTC. The whole variable domain, filled in from reference TRBV9 and TRBJ2-1, reads DSGVTQTPKHLITATGQRVTLRCSPRSGDLSVYWYQQSLDQGLQFLIQYYNGEERAKGNILERFSAQQFPDLHSELNLSSLELGDSALYFCASSVSPATYNEQFFGPGTRLTVL.

The gene calls are TRBV5-1 and TRBJ2-1, with D hard to call. The CDR3 extends over 15 amino acids. CDR1 is SGHRS and CDR2 is YFSETQ in the germline V gene. V shed 3 bases and J shed 0 bases, with 10 bases lying between them. The CDR3, as DNA: TGCGCCAGCAGCTCAACGATGAACTCCTACAATGAGCAGTTCTTC. Translating it yields CASSSTMNSYNEQFF.

The gene calls are TRBV7-2 and TRBJ2-3; D may be TRBD2 (5 bases). The CDR3 extends over 16 amino acids. From germline, CDR1 is SGHTA and CDR2 FQGNSA. Trimming pared 6 bases from V and 4 bases from J, leaving 20 bases between. The CDR3 region has the DNA TGTGCCAGCAGACTCGGGGTCGGACTGGGCGCAGATACGCAGTATTTT. This gives the protein CASRLGVGLGADTQYF. Using reference TRBV7-2 and TRBJ2-3 for the parts outside the CDR3, the full variable domain is GAGVSQSPSNKVTEKGKDVELRCDPISGHTALYWYRQSLGQGLEFLIYFQGNSAPDKSGLPSDRFSAERTGGSVSTLTIQRTQQEDSAVYLCASRLGVGLGADTQYFGPGTRLTVL.

The chain links TRBV29-1 to TRBJ2-4; 10 nucleotides align to TRBD1. CDR3 length: 14 amino acids. V shed 7 bases and J 1 base; nucleotides not matched to a gene: 4. Germline V gene lookup returns CDR1 SQVTM and CDR2 ANQGSEA. CDR3 region: CSARQGAAKNIQYF. In DNA form, the CDR3 reads TGCAGCGCCAGACAGGGGGCGGCCAAAAACATTCAGTACTTC.

The chain has TRBV28 and TRBJ2-1, with D tentatively TRBD2 (5 bases). The CDR3 consists of 12 residues. V gave up 5 bases and J gave up 9 bases, with 11 bases separating them. Germline-derived CDR1 and CDR2 are MDHEN and SYDVKM. CDR3 sequence: CASSTESGEQFF. CDR3 DNA sequence: TGTGCCAGCAGTACCGAGAGCGGTGAGCAGTTCTTC. The full variable domain, its missing parts supplied by reference TRBV28 and TRBJ2-1, is DVKVTQSSRYLVKRTGEKVFLECVQDMDHENMFWYRQDPGLGLRLIYFSYDVKMKEKGDIPEGYSVSREKKERFSLILESASTNQTSMYLCASSTESGEQFFGPGTRLTVL.

The rearrangement links TRBV19 to TRBJ1-1, with a weak D call TRBD1 (5 bases). Germline V gene data show CDR1 as LNHDA and CDR2 as SQIVND (reference sequence). V dropped 3 bases and J dropped 6 bases, with 20 bases sitting between them. This CDR3 is 16 amino acids long. In DNA, the CDR3 is TGTGCCAGTAGTATTCGTGGTTTGACAGCCGGCGCTGAAGCTTTCTTT. Translated: CASSIRGLTAGAEAFF.

J is TRBJ2-5 and V is TRBV5-1, with 9 positions matching TRBD2. Germline V gene sequence: CDR1 SGHRS, CDR2 YFSETQ. CDR3 size: 19 residues. After removal of 6 bases from V and 5 bases from J, the junction contained 23 bases not matched to a gene. The CDR3 DNA is TGCGCCAGCACCAGAGGCCCAACGGCGGGAGGGGCCCGGGGGGAGACCCAGTACTTC. Protein sequence: CASTRGPTAGGARGETQYF.

The chain links TRBV6-4 to TRBJ1-1; no clear D. This CDR3 contains 13 residues. Trimming cost V 4 bases and J 4 bases, with 10 bases left between them. The germline V gene encodes CDR1 MRHNA and CDR2 SNTAGT. CDR3 coding DNA: TGTGCCAGCAGTGTCGAAGCGGGCACTGAAGCTTTCTTT. It is translated as CASSVEAGTEAFF.

This clone was counted only a few times. The V call is TRBV14, the J call TRBJ1-2, with D uncertain. Germline CDR1 reads SGHDN; CDR2 reads FVKESK. V lost 2 bases and J lost 5, with 6 bases in between. The CDR3 sequence is 12 residues long. The CDR3 is CASSQLGYGYTF. The CDR3 DNA reads TGTGCCAGCAGCCAATTGGGTTATGGCTACACCTTC.

The chain links TRBV5-1 to TRBJ1-1; unclear D gene. CDR1 SGHRS and CDR2 YFSETQ come from the germline V gene. The CDR3 loop spans 13 amino acids. V was trimmed by 5 bases and J by 3 bases, leaving 11 bases between them. The DNA of the CDR3 is TGCGCCAGCAGGGTTGGATGGGACACTGAAGCTTTCTTT. It yields the protein CASRVGWDTEAFF.

The rearrangement uses TRBV27 and TRBJ2-7; D ambiguous. The CDR3 covers 13 residues. V shed 1 base and J shed 7 bases, with 11 bases lying between them. The V gene's germline CDR1 is MNHEY and CDR2 SMNVEV (reference sequence). In DNA form, the CDR3 reads TGTGCCAGCAGTTTATTGCCGGGCGCTGAGCAGTACTTC. Encoded protein: CASSLLPGAEQYF.

This chain joins TRBV19 and TRBJ1-4, with D perhaps matching TRBD1 (5 bases). CDR1 is LNHDA, CDR2 SQIVND, per germline (reference sequence). The ends were cut back, 10 bases at V and 8 bases at J, with 11 bases in the middle. CDR3 length equals 11 residues. The CDR3 DNA follows: TGTGCCACCGGGGAGGGGGAAAAACTGTTTTTT. Its protein product is CATGEGEKLFF. Supplemented by reference TRBV19 and TRBJ1-4, the full variable domain reads DGGITQSPKYLFRKEGQNVTLSCEQNLNHDAMYWYRQDPGQGLRLIYYSQIVNDFQKGDIAEGYSVSREKKESFPLTVTSAQKNPTAFYLCATGEGEKLFFGSGTQLSVL.